These 27 T cell receptor beta chains share one sample of origin, sequenced in a study of cytomegalovirus exposure and HLA in healthy donors. PCR used 60 Vbeta primers and 13 Jbeta primers. Sequencing used immunoSEQ multiplex PCR; TCRdb keeps in-frame clones, though not all of them. The table lists roughly 80,000 clones, with about 0.61% in the top ten. What was sequenced was PBMCs. The receptors here all came from a man aged 45-65 years in good health and CMV-seronegative.

V is TRBV30 and J is TRBJ2-7, with TRBD1 as a possible D gene (5 bases). Trimming stripped 2 bases from V and 6 bases from J, with 11 bases between. Germline assignment: CDR1 GTSNPN and CDR2 SVGIG (reference sequence). This CDR3 spans 12 amino acids. The CDR3 reads CAWSPQGGEQYF. As DNA, the CDR3 is TGTGCCTGGAGTCCCCAGGGCGGCGAGCAGTACTTC.

The rearrangement joins TRBV27 to TRBJ1-5; D call uncertain. CDR3 size: 13 residues. With 3 bases removed from V and 6 bases from J, the gap between germline ends came to 9 bases. Germline V lookup: CDR1 MNHEY, CDR2 SMNVEV (reference sequence). The CDR3: CASSLRNSQPQHF. For the CDR3, the DNA is TGTGCCAGCAGTTTGAGAAACAGTCAGCCCCAGCATTTT.

V and J are TRBV27 and TRBJ2-2, with a tentative D call TRBD2 (5 bases). This CDR3 comprises 15 residues. Trimming took off 7 bases at V and 3 bases at J, with 15 bases between the two ends. The germline CDR1 and CDR2 sequences are MNHEY and SMNVEV (reference sequence). The CDR3 spells CASTSSLAHTGELFF. CDR3 DNA sequence: TGTGCCAGCACCAGCTCCCTAGCTCACACCGGGGAGCTGTTTTTT.

The rearrangement joins TRBV7-9 to TRBJ1-1; D possibly corresponds to TRBD1 (5 bases). Trimming stripped 0 bases from V and 7 bases from J, with 12 bases between. CDR1 SEHNR and CDR2 FQNEAQ come from the germline V gene (reference sequence). The CDR3 covers 14 residues. CDR3 nucleotide sequence: TGTGCCAGCAGCTTAGCGCAGGGCGGGGGTGAAGCTTTCTTT. This sequence encodes CASSLAQGGGEAFF.

CDR3 sequence reads: CASSTGGGFTNYGYTF. The CDR3, as DNA: TGTGCCAGTAGTACGGGAGGGGGCTTCACTAACTATGGCTACACCTTC. The gene calls are TRBV19 and TRBJ1-2; 7 bases map to TRBD1. Looked up from germline, CDR1 is LNHDA and CDR2 is SQIVND (reference sequence). The CDR3 loop spans 16 amino acids. V shed 4 bases, J shed 0 bases, and the junction held 8 bases outside the gene matches.

V and J are TRBV6-1 and TRBJ2-6; possible D gene TRBD1, 5 bases. Trimming pared 3 bases from V and 2 bases from J, leaving 5 bases between. Germline CDR1 and CDR2: MNHNS and SASEGT. The CDR3 runs 14 residues. The CDR3 region is CASSDRAGANVLTF. CDR3 nucleotide sequence: TGTGCCAGCAGTGACAGGGCTGGGGCCAACGTCCTGACTTTC.

The V call is TRBV5-1, the J call TRBJ2-3; TRBD1 matches at 7 bases. The CDR3 is 15 amino acids. The germline V gene has CDR1 SGHRS and CDR2 YFSETQ. The V gene end was trimmed by 0 bases and the J gene end by 3 bases; junction bases not matched to a gene: 4. CDR3 region: CASSLGQGGTDTQYF. The CDR3 nucleotides are TGCGCCAGCAGCTTGGGACAGGGCGGAACAGATACGCAGTATTTT.

The chain carries TRBV5-1 and TRBJ1-2, with 7 positions matching TRBD1. J was trimmed by 8 bases and V by 4 bases; bases with no gene match: 11. This CDR3 is built from 14 residues. Germline V gene lookup returns CDR1 SGHRS and CDR2 YFSETQ. CDR3 DNA: TGCGCCAGCAGCAGTGGGCGGCAGGGGGTCGGCTACACCTTC. Protein sequence: CASSSGRQGVGYTF.

The rearrangement links TRBV10-3 to TRBJ2-7, with 10 bases identical to TRBD2. V shed 2 bases, J shed 2 bases, and the junction held 3 bases outside the gene matches. Germline values: CDR1 ENHRY, CDR2 SYGVKD. The CDR3 is made up of 15 amino acids. The CDR3 region is CAISETSGAPYEQYF. CDR3 bases: TGTGCCATCAGTGAGACTAGCGGGGCCCCCTACGAGCAGTACTTC.

The V gene is TRBV27, the J gene TRBJ2-7, with D perhaps TRBD2 (6 bases). The V gene's germline CDR1 is MNHEY and CDR2 SMNVEV (reference sequence). The CDR3 runs to 15 residues. Trimming pared 0 bases from V and 2 bases from J, leaving 11 bases between. CDR3 in amino acids: CASSLSEGYAYEQYF. In DNA, the CDR3 is TGTGCCAGCAGTTTATCGGAGGGTTACGCCTACGAGCAGTACTTC.

The chain links TRBV10-3 to TRBJ1-5; 8 bases map to TRBD1. This CDR3 contains 14 residues. V lost 4 bases to trimming and J lost 5 bases; unmatched junction nucleotides: 4. Germline CDR1 is ENHRY and CDR2 is SYGVKD. The CDR3 protein is CAISVTGDHQPQHF. As DNA, the CDR3 is TGTGCCATCAGTGTGACAGGGGACCATCAGCCCCAGCATTTT.

This sequence joins TRBV7-9 and TRBJ2-5, with TRBD1 identical over 10 bases. CDR1 and CDR2 (germline): SEHNR, FQNEAQ (reference sequence). V shed 4 bases, J shed 5 bases, and the junction held 1 base outside the gene matches. The CDR3 has 13 residues. The CDR3 DNA reads TGTGCCAGCAGCTGGGACAGGGGTGAGACCCAGTACTTC. Translating it yields CASSWDRGETQYF.

This chain joins TRBV19 and TRBJ2-3; D gene ambiguous. CDR1 and CDR2 from the germline V gene are LNHDA and SQIVND (reference sequence). The CDR3 runs to 13 residues. The germline V and J ends were trimmed by 7 bases and 2 bases, with 10 bases remaining between them. The CDR3 sequence is CASTLLLTDTQYF. CDR3 DNA: TGTGCCAGTACCCTACTACTCACAGATACGCAGTATTTT.

The chain couples TRBV6-5 to TRBJ1-6, with TRBD1 matching 9 bases. Germline V lookup: CDR1 MNHEY, CDR2 SVGAGI. The CDR3 totals 15 residues. V lost 6 bases to trimming and J lost 5 bases; unmatched junction nucleotides: 5. As DNA, the CDR3 is TGTGCCAGCAGGACAGGGGGAGGAGATAATTCACCCCTCCACTTT. It translates to CASRTGGGDNSPLHF.

The chain employs TRBV14 and TRBJ2-3; possibly TRBD1 for D (6 bases). This CDR3 is 13 amino acids long. Germline lookup yields CDR1 SGHDN and CDR2 FVKESK. V was trimmed by 4 bases and J by 6 bases, leaving 11 bases between them. CDR3 protein: CASSLAGVDTQYF. CDR3 DNA: TGTGCCAGCAGCCTCGCAGGGGTGGATACGCAGTATTTT.

This chain links TRBV28 with TRBJ2-7, with TRBD1 as a possible D gene (5 bases). The CDR3 spans 15 residues. Germline V CDR1 and CDR2: MDHEN, SYDVKM. Trimming took off 7 bases at V and 1 base at J, with 17 bases between the two ends. Written as DNA, the CDR3 is TGTGCCAGCACCCTTACAGGATCCTTATCCTACGAGCAGTACTTC. This encodes CASTLTGSLSYEQYF. Combining the CDR3 with reference TRBV28 and TRBJ2-7 gives the whole variable domain DVKVTQSSRYLVKRTGEKVFLECVQDMDHENMFWYRQDPGLGLRLIYFSYDVKMKEKGDIPEGYSVSREKKERFSLILESASTNQTSMYLCASTLTGSLSYEQYFGPGTRLTVT.

The chain uses TRBV6-5 and TRBJ1-2, with TRBD1 identical over 7 bases. The CDR3 has 14 amino acids. Germline CDR1 and CDR2: MNHEY and SVGAGI. Trimming at V came to 7 bases and at J to 0 bases, leaving 5 bases not matched to a gene. The CDR3 nucleotides are TGTGCCAGCAAACGGGACAGCTCTAACTATGGCTACACCTTC. It yields the protein CASKRDSSNYGYTF.

The rearrangement joins TRBV7-3 to TRBJ2-3, with TRBD1 identical over 8 bases. The germline V gene has CDR1 SGHTA and CDR2 FQGTGA. CDR3 size: 15 residues. V dropped 4 bases and J dropped 3; count of bases not matched to a gene: 6. CDR3 sequence reads: CASSSQGAGTDTQYF. The CDR3, as DNA: TGTGCCAGCAGCTCGCAGGGGGCCGGAACAGATACGCAGTATTTT.

As for this clone: Other DNA sequences from this sample encode an identical CDR3 as well. This chain links TRBV18 with TRBJ2-1; no clear D. The germline V gene encodes CDR1 KGHSH and CDR2 LQKENI. Trimming shortened V by 3 bases and J by 9 bases, and 9 bases separated the two germline ends. This CDR3 spans 12 amino acids. This CDR3 is CASSPQRGEQFF. The CDR3 DNA reads as TGTGCCAGCTCACCCCAGCGAGGTGAGCAGTTCTTC.

CDR3: CASSEAGHPQETQYF. In DNA form, the CDR3 reads TGTGCCAGCAGTGAAGCGGGACACCCCCAAGAGACCCAGTACTTC. This chain connects TRBV6-1 to TRBJ2-5, with a tentative D call TRBD1 (6 bases). The V end was cut by 0 bases, the J end by 1 base, with 9 bases between. The length of the CDR3 is 15 residues. Germline-derived CDR1 and CDR2 are MNHNS and SASEGT.

V and J are TRBV4-3 and TRBJ1-4; 9 nucleotides align to TRBD1. Germline-derived CDR1 and CDR2 are LGHNA and YSLEER. Trimming took 5 bases from V and 8 from J; bases not matched to a gene: 6. The CDR3 length is 14 residues. Written as DNA, the CDR3 is TGCGCCAGCAGCGCTACAGGGGGCCGGGAAAAACTGTTTTTT. Translation: CASSATGGREKLFF.

The chain recombines TRBV5-1 with TRBJ1-5; D unresolved. V lost 3 bases and J lost 11, with 15 bases in between. This CDR3 contains 13 residues. CDR1 and CDR2 from the germline V gene are SGHRS and YFSETQ. This CDR3 is CASSYESFTAQHF. The CDR3 DNA reads as TGCGCCAGCAGCTACGAAAGCTTCACAGCCCAGCATTTT.

The gene calls are TRBV2 and TRBJ1-2, with D unclear. Germline CDR1 SNHLY, CDR2 FYNNEI. This CDR3 has 13 residues. The V gene lost 1 base and the J gene lost 7 bases, with 10 bases spanning the gap. In DNA form, the CDR3 reads TGTGCCAGCAGTGAAGTACAGTCGCGTGGCTACACCTTC. Protein sequence: CASSEVQSRGYTF.

V usage is TRBV6-5 and J usage is TRBJ2-3; a possible D gene is TRBD2 (6 bases). Germline CDR1 MNHEY, CDR2 SVGAGI. The CDR3 totals 15 residues. V lost 6 bases and J 4 bases, leaving 17 bases between the germline ends. The CDR3 sequence: CASRHQTSLADTQYF. As DNA, the CDR3 is TGTGCCAGCAGACACCAGACTAGTCTGGCAGATACGCAGTATTTT.

The genes are TRBV10-2 and TRBJ1-2; TRBD1 aligns across 7 bases. Germline CDR1 WSHSY, CDR2 SAAADI. With 6 bases clipped from V and 2 bases from J, the junction kept 6 bases outside the gene matches. This CDR3 has 14 residues. CDR3 bases: TGCGCCAGCAGCATTTCGACAGGGAACTATGGCTACACCTTC. Translating gives CASSISTGNYGYTF.

The gene calls are TRBV7-3 and TRBJ2-1; 7 bases match TRBD2. CDR1 SGHTA and CDR2 FQGTGA come from the germline V gene. Trimming cost V 5 bases and J 4 bases; bases outside gene matches: 5. The CDR3 loop spans 14 amino acids. This CDR3 is CASSLAVTYNEQFF. The CDR3 bases are TGTGCCAGCAGCCTAGCGGTCACTTACAATGAGCAGTTCTTC.

The J gene is TRBJ1-2, the V gene TRBV7-3; 12 nucleotides agree with TRBD1. V was pared by 5 bases and J by 8 bases, with 9 bases of the junction left unmatched. In germline, CDR1 is SGHTA, CDR2 FQGTGA. This CDR3 contains 15 residues. CDR3 sequence (DNA): TGTGCCAGCAGCCCTCCGGGACAGGGGGCAGAGGGCTACACCTTC. Amino acid sequence: CASSPPGQGAEGYTF.